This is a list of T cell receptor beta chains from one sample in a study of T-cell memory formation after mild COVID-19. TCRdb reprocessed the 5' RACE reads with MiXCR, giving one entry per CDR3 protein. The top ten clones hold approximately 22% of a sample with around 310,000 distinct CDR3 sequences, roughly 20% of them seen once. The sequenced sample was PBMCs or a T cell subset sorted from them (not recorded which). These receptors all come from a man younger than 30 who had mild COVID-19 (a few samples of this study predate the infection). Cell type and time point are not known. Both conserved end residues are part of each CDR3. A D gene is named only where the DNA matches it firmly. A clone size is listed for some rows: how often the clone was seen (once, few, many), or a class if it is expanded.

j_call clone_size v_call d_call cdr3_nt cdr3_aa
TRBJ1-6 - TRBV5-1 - TGCGCCAGCAGCTTGGTAGGGAATTCACCCCTCCACTTT CASSLVGNSPLHF
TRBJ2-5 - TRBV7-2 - TGTGCCAGCAGCTCGAGGAAAACAGGGTTTCAAGAGACCCAGTACTTC CASSSRKTGFQETQYF
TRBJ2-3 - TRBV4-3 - TGCGCCAGCAGCCCCGCGAGGACGGATACGCAGTATTTT CASSPARTDTQYF
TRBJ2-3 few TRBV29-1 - TGCAGCGTTTTCGTCCCGACAGGAGGAGGCACGCAGTATTTT CSVFVPTGGGTQYF
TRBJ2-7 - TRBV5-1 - TGCGCCAGCAGCCCCGGCCTTACGGGCCCGGTTAGGTACGAGCAGTACTTC CASSPGLTGPVRYEQYF
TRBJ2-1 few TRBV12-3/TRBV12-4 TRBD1 TGTGCCAGCGGGCAGGGACAGATCAATGAGCAGTTCTTC CASGQGQINEQFF
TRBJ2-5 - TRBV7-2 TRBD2 TGTGCCAGCAGCTTAGGACTAGCGGTTATGATGGAGACCCAGTACTTC CASSLGLAVMMETQYF
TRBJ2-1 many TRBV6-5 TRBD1 TGTGCCAGCAGTTTCGACCGGACAGGGTCTATCAATGAGCAGTTCTTC CASSFDRTGSINEQFF
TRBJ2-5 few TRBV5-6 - TGTGCCAGCAGCTTCGACAGCAGGTACCAAGAGACCCAGTACTTC CASSFDSRYQETQYF
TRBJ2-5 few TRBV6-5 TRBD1 TGTGCCAGCAGTCAGGGGGCAAGGACCCAGTACTTC CASSQGARTQYF
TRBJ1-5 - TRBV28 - TGTGCCAGCAGTTTGGGCAGGGAAGTCAATCAGCCCCAGCATTTT CASSLGREVNQPQHF
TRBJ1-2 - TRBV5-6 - TGTGCCAGCAGCCGGGAGGTGGGCTACACCTTC CASSREVGYTF
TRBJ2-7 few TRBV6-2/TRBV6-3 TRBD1 TGTGCCAGCAGCCTAGAGTTACAGGGGGCGGATCACGAGCAGTACTTC CASSLELQGADHEQYF
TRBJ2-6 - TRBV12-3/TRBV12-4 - TGTGCCAGCACTAGAGTCGTTTCGATCTCTGGGGCCAACGTCCTGACTTTC CASTRVVSISGANVLTF
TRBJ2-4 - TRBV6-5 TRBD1 TGTGCCAGCAGGACAGGGGGCGCGTCCAAAAACATTCAGTACTTC CASRTGGASKNIQYF
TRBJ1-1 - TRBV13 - TGTGCCAGCAGCTCCGTTATGGGGGCTGAAGCTTTCTTT CASSSVMGAEAFF
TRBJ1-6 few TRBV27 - TGTGCCAGCAGACGCAGTAGCTCCTATAATTCACCCCTCCACTTT CASRRSSSYNSPLHF
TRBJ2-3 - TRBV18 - TGTGCCAGCTCACCACCGCGGTCTGCAACTAGCACAGATACGCAGTATTTT CASSPPRSATSTDTQYF